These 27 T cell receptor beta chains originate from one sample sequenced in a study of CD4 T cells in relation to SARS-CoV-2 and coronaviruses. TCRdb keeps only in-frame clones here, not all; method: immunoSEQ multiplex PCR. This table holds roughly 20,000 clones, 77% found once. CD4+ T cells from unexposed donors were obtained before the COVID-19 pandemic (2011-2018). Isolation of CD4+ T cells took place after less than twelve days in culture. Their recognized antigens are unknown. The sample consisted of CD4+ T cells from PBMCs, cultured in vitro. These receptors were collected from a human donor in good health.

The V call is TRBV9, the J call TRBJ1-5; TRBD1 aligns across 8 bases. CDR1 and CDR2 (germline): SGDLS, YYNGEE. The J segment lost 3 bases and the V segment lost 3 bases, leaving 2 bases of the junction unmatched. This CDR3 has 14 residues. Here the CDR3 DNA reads TGTGCCAGCAGCGGGACAGGGATCAATCAGCCCCAGCATTTT. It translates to CASSGTGINQPQHF.

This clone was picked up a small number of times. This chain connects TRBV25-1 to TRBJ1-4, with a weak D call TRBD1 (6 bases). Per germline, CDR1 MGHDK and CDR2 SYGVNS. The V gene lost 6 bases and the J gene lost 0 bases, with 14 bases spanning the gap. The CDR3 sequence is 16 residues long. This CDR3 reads CASSQIRDTTNEKLFF. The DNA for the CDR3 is TGTGCCAGCAGCCAGATCAGGGACACAACTAATGAAAAACTGTTTTTT.

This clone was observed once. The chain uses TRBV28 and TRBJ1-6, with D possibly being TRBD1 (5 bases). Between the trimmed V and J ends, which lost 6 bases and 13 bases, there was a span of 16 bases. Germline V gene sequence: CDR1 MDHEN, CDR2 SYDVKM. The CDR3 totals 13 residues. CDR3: CASSTPREGPLHF. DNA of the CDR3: TGTGCCAGCAGCACCCCCAGGGAGGGGCCCCTCCACTTT.

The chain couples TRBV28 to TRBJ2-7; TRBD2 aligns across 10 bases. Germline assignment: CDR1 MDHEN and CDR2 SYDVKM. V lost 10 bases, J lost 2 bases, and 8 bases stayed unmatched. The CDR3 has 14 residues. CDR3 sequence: CATTKAGGTYEQYF. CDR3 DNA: TGTGCCACAACAAAAGCGGGAGGGACCTACGAGCAGTACTTC.

CDR3 coding DNA: TGTGCCAGCAGCCCTCAATTTATATCTACCCGGGAGGGTTATGGCTACACCTTC. The encoded protein is CASSPQFISTREGYGYTF. V gene TRBV7-3 combines with J gene TRBJ1-2, with unresolved D. Trimming removed 5 bases at V and 5 bases at J, with 27 bases between. CDR3 size: 18 residues. Per germline, CDR1 SGHTA and CDR2 FQGTGA.

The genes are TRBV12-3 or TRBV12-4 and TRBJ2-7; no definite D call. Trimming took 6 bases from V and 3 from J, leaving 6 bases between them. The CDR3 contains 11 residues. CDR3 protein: CASRVHYEQYF. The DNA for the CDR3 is TGTGCCAGCAGAGTACACTACGAGCAGTACTTC.

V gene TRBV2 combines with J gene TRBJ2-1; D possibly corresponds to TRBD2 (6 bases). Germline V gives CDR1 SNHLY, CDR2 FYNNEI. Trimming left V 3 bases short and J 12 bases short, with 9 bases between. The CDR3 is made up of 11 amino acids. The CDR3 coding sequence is TGTGCCAGCAGTGAGGAGGGCTGGCAGTTCTTC. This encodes CASSEEGWQFF.

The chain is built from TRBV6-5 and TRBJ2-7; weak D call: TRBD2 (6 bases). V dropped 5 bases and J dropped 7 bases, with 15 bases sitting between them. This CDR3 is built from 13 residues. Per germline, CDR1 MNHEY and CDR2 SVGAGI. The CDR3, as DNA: TGTGCCAGCAGTCCCGGTGTGGCGGGGGAGCAGTACTTC. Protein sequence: CASSPGVAGEQYF.

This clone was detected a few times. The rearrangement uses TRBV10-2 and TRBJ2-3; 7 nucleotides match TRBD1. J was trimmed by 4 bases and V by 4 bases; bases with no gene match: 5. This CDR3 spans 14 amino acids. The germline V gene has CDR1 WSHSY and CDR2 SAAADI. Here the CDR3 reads CASSGQGVADTQYF. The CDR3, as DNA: TGCGCCAGCAGTGGGCAGGGGGTAGCAGATACGCAGTATTTT.

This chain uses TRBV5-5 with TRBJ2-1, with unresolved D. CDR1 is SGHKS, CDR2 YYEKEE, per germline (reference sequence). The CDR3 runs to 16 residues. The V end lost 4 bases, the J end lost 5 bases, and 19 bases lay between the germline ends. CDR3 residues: CASSVYGPRTDNEQFF. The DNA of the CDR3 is TGTGCCAGCAGCGTATACGGGCCCCGAACGGACAATGAGCAGTTCTTC.

The CDR3 region is CASSIATSRYNEQFF. The CDR3 region has the DNA TGTGCCAGTAGTATAGCAACTAGCCGGTACAATGAGCAGTTCTTC. The chain couples TRBV19 to TRBJ2-1, with a possible D match to TRBD2 (6 bases). Trimming removed 1 base at V and 4 bases at J, with 11 bases between. The CDR3 has 15 amino acids. Germline V gene data show CDR1 as LNHDA and CDR2 as SQIVND (reference sequence). Together with reference TRBV19 and TRBJ2-1, the CDR3 gives the full variable domain: DGGITQSPKYLFRKEGQNVTLSCEQNLNHDAMYWYRQDPGQGLRLIYYSQIVNDFQKGDIAEGYSVSREKKESFPLTVTSAQKNPTAFYLCASSIATSRYNEQFFGPGTRLTVL.

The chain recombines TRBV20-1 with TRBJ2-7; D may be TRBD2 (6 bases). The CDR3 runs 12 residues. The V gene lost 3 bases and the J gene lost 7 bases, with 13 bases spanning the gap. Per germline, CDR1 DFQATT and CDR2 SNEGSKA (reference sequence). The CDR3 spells CSASTGVYEQYF. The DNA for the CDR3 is TGCAGTGCTAGTACGGGAGTATATGAGCAGTACTTC.

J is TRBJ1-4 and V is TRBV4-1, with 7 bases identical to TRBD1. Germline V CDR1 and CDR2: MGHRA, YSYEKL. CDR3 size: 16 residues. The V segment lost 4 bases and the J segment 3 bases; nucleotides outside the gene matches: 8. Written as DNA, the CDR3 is TGCGCCAGCAGCCCCCCAGGGGGGGGCCCTAATGAAAAACTGTTTTTT. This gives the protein CASSPPGGGPNEKLFF.

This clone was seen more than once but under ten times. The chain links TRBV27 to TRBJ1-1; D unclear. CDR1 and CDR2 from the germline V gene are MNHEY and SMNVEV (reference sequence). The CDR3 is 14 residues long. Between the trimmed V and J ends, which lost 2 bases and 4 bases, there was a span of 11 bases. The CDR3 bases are TGTGCCAGCAGTTTAGGCTTAGTGGGCACTGAAGCTTTCTTT. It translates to CASSLGLVGTEAFF.

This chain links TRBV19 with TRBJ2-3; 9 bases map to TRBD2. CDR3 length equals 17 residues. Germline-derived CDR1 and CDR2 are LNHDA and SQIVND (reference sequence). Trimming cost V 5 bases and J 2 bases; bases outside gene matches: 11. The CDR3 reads CASSSTAGTSITDTQYF. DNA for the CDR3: TGTGCCAGTAGTTCCACCGCCGGGACTAGCATCACAGATACGCAGTATTTT.

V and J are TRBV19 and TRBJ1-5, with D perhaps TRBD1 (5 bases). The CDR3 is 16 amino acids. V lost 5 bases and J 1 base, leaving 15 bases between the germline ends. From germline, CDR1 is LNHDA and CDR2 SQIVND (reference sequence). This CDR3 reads CASSGGGIRSNQPQHF. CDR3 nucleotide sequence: TGTGCCAGTAGTGGTGGGGGAATTCGGAGCAATCAGCCCCAGCATTTT.

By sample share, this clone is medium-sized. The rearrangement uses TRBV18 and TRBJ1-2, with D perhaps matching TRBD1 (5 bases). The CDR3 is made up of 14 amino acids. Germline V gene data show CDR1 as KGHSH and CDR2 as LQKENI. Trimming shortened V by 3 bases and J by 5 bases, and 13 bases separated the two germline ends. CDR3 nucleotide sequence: TGTGCCAGCTCACCGGGACGAGACGGTTATGGCTACACCTTC. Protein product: CASSPGRDGYGYTF.

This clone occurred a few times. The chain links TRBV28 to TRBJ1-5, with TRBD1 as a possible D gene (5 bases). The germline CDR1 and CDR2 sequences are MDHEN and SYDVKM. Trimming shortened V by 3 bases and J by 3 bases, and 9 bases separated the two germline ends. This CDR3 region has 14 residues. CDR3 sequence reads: CASSLEQDNQPQHF. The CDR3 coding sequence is TGTGCCAGCAGTTTGGAACAGGACAATCAGCCCCAGCATTTT. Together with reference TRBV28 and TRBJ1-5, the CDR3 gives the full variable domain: DVKVTQSSRYLVKRTGEKVFLECVQDMDHENMFWYRQDPGLGLRLIYFSYDVKMKEKGDIPEGYSVSREKKERFSLILESASTNQTSMYLCASSLEQDNQPQHFGDGTRLSIL.

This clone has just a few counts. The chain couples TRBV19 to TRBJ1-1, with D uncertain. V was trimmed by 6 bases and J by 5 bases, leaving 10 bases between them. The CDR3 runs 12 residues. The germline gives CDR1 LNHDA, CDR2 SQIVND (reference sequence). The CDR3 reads CASSLKGTEAFF. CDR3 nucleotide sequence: TGTGCCAGTAGCCTCAAGGGAACTGAAGCTTTCTTT.

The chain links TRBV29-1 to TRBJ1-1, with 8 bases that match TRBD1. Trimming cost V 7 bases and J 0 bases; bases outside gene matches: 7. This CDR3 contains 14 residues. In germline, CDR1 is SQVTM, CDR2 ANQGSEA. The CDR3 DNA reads TGCAGCGCAATAGGACAGGGAATGAACACTGAAGCTTTCTTT. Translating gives CSAIGQGMNTEAFF. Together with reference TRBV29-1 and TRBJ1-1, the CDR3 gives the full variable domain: SAVISQKPSRDICQRGTSLTIQCQVDSQVTMMFWYRQQPGQSLTLIATANQGSEATYESGFVIDKFPISRPNLTFSTLTVSNMSPEDSSIYLCSAIGQGMNTEAFFGQGTRLTVV.

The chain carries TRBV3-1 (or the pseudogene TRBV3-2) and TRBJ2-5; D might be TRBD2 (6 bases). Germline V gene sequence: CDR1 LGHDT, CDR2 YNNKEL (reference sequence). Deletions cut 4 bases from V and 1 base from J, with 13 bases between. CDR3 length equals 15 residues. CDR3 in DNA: TGTGCCAGCAGCCTGCCCCTCGGGAGCCAAGAGACCCAGTACTTC. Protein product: CASSLPLGSQETQYF.

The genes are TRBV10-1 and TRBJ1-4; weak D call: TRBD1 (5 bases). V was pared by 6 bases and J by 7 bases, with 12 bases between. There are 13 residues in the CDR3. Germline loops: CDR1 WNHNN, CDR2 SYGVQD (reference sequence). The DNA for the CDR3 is TGCGCCAGCAGCCCCATGAGGGGTGAAAAACTGTTTTTT. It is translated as CASSPMRGEKLFF.

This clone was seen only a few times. The CDR3 DNA reads as TGTGCCAGCACTACAGGGGATACCGGGGAGCTGTTTTTT. Encoded protein: CASTTGDTGELFF. This chain joins TRBV6-5 and TRBJ2-2; the match to TRBD1 covers 7 bases. CDR1 is MNHEY, CDR2 SVGAGI, per germline. J was trimmed by 5 bases and V by 7 bases; bases with no gene match: 4. The CDR3 runs to 13 residues.

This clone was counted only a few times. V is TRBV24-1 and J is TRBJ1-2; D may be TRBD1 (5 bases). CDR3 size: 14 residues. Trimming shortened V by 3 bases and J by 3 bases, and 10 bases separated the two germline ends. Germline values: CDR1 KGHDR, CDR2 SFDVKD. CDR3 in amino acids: CATSDQGRDYGYTF. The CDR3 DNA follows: TGTGCCACCAGTGATCAGGGCAGGGACTATGGCTACACCTTC.

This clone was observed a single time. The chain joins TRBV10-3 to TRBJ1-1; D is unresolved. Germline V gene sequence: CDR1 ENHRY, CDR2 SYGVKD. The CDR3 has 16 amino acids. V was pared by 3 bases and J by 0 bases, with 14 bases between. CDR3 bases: TGTGCCATCAGTGATCCAATGGACGAACTGAACACTGAAGCTTTCTTT. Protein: CAISDPMDELNTEAFF.

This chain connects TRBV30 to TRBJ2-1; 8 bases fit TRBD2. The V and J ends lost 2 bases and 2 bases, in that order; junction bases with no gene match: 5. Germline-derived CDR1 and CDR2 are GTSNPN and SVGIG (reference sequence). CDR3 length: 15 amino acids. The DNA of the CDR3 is TGTGCCTGGAGTCCCAGCGGGAGAACCTACAATGAGCAGTTCTTC. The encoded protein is CAWSPSGRTYNEQFF.

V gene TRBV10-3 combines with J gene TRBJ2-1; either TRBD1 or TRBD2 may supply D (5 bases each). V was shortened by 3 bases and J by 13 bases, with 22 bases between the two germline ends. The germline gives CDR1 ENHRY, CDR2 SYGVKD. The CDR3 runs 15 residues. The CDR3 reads CAISDNYGTLVQQFF. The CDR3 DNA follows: TGTGCCATCAGTGACAATTACGGGACCCTAGTCCAACAGTTCTTC.